Reported below is one T cell receptor (beta chain). The antigen it binds to is not known. The sample holds no much larger clone one base away, and base qualities are not on file. The data belong to a study of blood T cell repertoires in COVID-19 (TCRdb year 2020). Regarding the study in general: Samples from collaborators originated in the United States, Italy and Spain and spanned both the acute and convalescent phases of COVID-19. The material from the prospective study consisted of cDNA or gDNA derived from T cells, B-cell-depleted T cells, or PBMCs. Subjects who had been exposed to COVID-19, were actively infected with it, or had recovered from it provided the deeply sampled blood TCRbeta repertoires that made up the dataset. The repertoires were released in a freely available public database meant as a resource for research on the immune response to SARS-CoV-2. Samples came from the ongoing ImmuneRACE study (first 160 participants) plus 1,254 subjects from 6 global collaborators. Nearly every sample came with metadata listing a de-identified subject ID, COVID-19 status, age in years and sex. Where available, HLA class I and class II types were obtained from metadata supplied by the sample provider rather than from assay-based typing. General findings and caveats noted by the study authors: Clinical and demographic metadata were provided uncurated, with the amount varying by source and participant.

In Seattle, one collaborating source enrolled patients while the infection was active and tracked those patients longitudinally over the course of disease. Whole blood was collected in K2EDTA tubes by collaborating institutions according to the institutions' own protocols. For TCRbeta analysis, collaborators shipped samples in one of three forms: frozen whole blood, isolated PBMCs, or DNA extracted from either of those sample types. TCRbeta CDR3 regions were amplified from genomic DNA by means of the immunoSEQ Assay, a bias-controlled multiplex PCR. Processing in the source paper ran as follows. Within the assay, amplification of reference gene primers was used to estimate how many nucleated cells each sample contained. To quantify the absolute abundance of each unique TCRbeta CDR3 rearrangement, sequence reads were collapsed and filtered. For each sample, productive Simpson clonality was calculated by taking the square root of Simpson's diversity index across productive rearrangements. TCRdb's version of the immuneACCESS table is confined to in-frame rearrangements and falls short of the full clone set. An unresolved V gene accounts for under half of the shortfall where checked; the remainder is of unknown origin. The V and J calls and the clone size are those of that table, but D and trimming were determined from the DNA. This sample is represented by around 140,000 clones; over 80% of them were singletons. The ten biggest clones cover roughly 8.7% of the sample.

Material for sequencing was peripheral blood. The origin of this receptor is a young man with COVID-19, enrolled during active disease.

CDR3 reads: CASSLDRTHEQYF. The DNA sequence reads TGTGCCAGCAGCTTAGATAGAACTCACGAGCAGTACTTC. This receptor chain uses TRBV11-2 and TRBJ2-7; the D gene identity is not certain. The trim is 0 bases for V and 5 bases for J, with a gap of 8 bases between the germline ends. CDR1 and CDR2 are read off the germline V gene as SGHAT and FQNNGV. The CDR3, from cysteine to phenylalanine, totals 13 residues. Only CDR3 DNA is held: 39 bases, read in frame from base 1.